This TCR beta chain is drawn from a study of cytomegalovirus exposure and HLA in healthy donors. The study's findings and limits: In a later analysis, an Asian-associated ancestry cluster reportedly showed fewer N-insertions than the roughly 730-donor mean.

Germline V gene data show CDR1 as MNHEY and CDR2 as SVGAGI. The CDR3 is made up of 15 amino acids. The PCR employed 60 Vbeta primers together with 13 Jbeta primers. Only in-frame clones appear in the TCRdb table, and some are missing; sequencing was by immunoSEQ multiplex PCR. This repertoire shows about 200,000 clones, around 77% found once; its top ten account for roughly 3%. Comment on this clone: The antigen is not known.

This sequence was found in a woman aged 25 to 39 in good health and CMV-seronegative. The chain has TRBV6-5 and TRBJ2-5; tentative D call: TRBD2 (5 bases). The assigned J gene may be wrong: the sequence end matches TRBJ2-7 better. Sequenced sample: PBMCs. The CDR3 nucleotides read TGTGCCAGCAGTTACTCTTCCCTAGCCGGCTACGAGCAGTACTTC. Its protein is CASSYSSLAGYEQYF.